The rows below give T cell receptor beta chains drawn from one sample of a study of T cell responses to AZD1222 COVID-19 vaccine. The assay was immunoSEQ multiplex PCR, and TCRdb's table has in-frame clones only and misses some. The sample consists of fewer than 150,000 clones, 93% of them appearing once. The sequencing used peripheral blood, collected on day 0 of AZD1222 vaccination. The receptor set was obtained from an adult in good health. The conserved cysteine and the conserved F or W are not part of the CDR3 here. The order of the fields is J gene, V gene, CDR3 protein.

>TRBJ1-2|TRBV6-5
ATFSGGYPTYGYT
>TRBJ1-4|TRBV15
ATSRLFRQGEGEKLF
>TRBJ1-4|TRBV6-5
ASSYSGDLGLF
>TRBJ2-7|TRBV7-9
ASSLRSPYEQY
>TRBJ2-7|TRBV10-3
AISNSGATLGQY
>TRBJ1-2|TRBV12-3/TRBV12-4
ASRQGQGLGYT
>TRBJ2-1|TRBV5-1
ASSEQGAYNEQF
>TRBJ1-4|TRBV27
ASSLSPGINEKLF
>TRBJ1-6|TRBV5-5
ASSPQPRGRNSPLH
>TRBJ1-2|TRBV24-1
ATSDYGQNYGYT
>TRBJ2-2|TRBV7-2
ASTRAAATGELF
>TRBJ2-5|TRBV28
ASSLNGETQY
>TRBJ1-3|TRBV11-2
ASPLAEGRGNTIY
>TRBJ1-2|TRBV3-1/TRBV3-2
ASSQVGQSNYGYT
>TRBJ1-2|TRBV28
ASTSSLIYGYT
>TRBJ1-2|TRBV28
ASTASARGNYGYT
>TRBJ1-1|TRBV4-1
ASSSDRNTEAF
>TRBJ2-7|TRBV5-8
ASSLTGGGIVYEQY
>TRBJ1-3|TRBV27
ASSLQGRAGNTIY
>TRBJ1-4|TRBV11-2
ASSHGTLATNEKLF
>TRBJ2-3|TRBV19
ASSSRGLAVSTDTQY
>TRBJ2-2|TRBV7-2
ASSFQGSNTGELF
>TRBJ2-1|TRBV2
ASPPGRLGNEQF
>TRBJ2-2|TRBV7-2
ASRKVGAPTGELF
>TRBJ2-3|TRBV6-5
ASSLGGVATDTQY
>TRBJ2-1|TRBV3-1/TRBV3-2
ASSPRTGDFNEQF
>TRBJ1-6|TRBV4-1
ASSQESRNSPLH
>TRBJ1-2|TRBV6-5
ASSPARRANYGYT
>TRBJ2-6|TRBV5-4
ASSLGLAGISGANVLT
>TRBJ2-5|TRBV27
ASSLLGKKETQY
>TRBJ2-5|TRBV7-2
ASSFSSYATQY
>TRBJ2-5|TRBV6-5
ASSLGGGLQETQY
>TRBJ1-1|TRBV28
ASTTGGVGTEAF
>TRBJ1-1|TRBV6-5
ASSYSKVADTEAF
>TRBJ2-1|TRBV15
ATSRDMRLAGVREQF
>TRBJ2-1|TRBV5-8
ASSPYFLSSGLDNEQF
>TRBJ1-3|TRBV7-9
ASSLFEGSHSGNTIY
>TRBJ2-1|TRBV7-9
ASSLQGDEQF